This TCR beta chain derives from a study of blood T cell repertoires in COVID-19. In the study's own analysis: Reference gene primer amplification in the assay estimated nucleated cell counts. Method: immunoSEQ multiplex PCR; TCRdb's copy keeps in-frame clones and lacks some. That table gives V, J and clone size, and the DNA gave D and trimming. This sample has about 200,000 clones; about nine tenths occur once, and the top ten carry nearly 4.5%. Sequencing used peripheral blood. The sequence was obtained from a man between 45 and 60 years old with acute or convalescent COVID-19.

CDR3 region: CASNSDRGRHGYTF. CDR3 nucleotide sequence: TGTGCCAGTAATTCGGACCGAGGGAGACACGGCTACACCTTC. This rearrangement joins TRBV19 to TRBJ1-2, with D unclear. The CDR3 is 14 residues long. The V gene lost 7 bases and the J gene lost 8 bases, with 20 bases spanning the gap. CDR1 LNHDA and CDR2 SQIVND come from the germline V gene (reference sequence).